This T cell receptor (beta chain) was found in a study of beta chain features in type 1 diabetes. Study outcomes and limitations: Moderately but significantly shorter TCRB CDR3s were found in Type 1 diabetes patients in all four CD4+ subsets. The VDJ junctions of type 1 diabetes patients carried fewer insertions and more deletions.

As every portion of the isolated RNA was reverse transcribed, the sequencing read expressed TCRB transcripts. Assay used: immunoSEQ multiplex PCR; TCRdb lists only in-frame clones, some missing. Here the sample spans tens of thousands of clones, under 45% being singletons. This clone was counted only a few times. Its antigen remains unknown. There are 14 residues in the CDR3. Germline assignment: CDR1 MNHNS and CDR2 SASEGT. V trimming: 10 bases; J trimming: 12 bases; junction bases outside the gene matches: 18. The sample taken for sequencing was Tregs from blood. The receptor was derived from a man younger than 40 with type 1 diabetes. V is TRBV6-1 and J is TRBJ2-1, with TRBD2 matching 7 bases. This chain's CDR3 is CATQTGTTIEWQFF. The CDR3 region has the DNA TGTGCCACCCAGACCGGGACTACCATTGAGTGGCAGTTCTTC.